This T cell receptor beta chain appears in the sequencing data of a study of T-cell reconstitution after alpha-beta-depleted transplantation in children. This clonotype was seen at least ten times. V was shortened by 3 bases and J by 2 bases, with 11 bases between the two germline ends. CDR3 length: 15 residues. CDR1 is SGHTA and CDR2 is FQGNSA in the germline V gene. Preparation of the TCRbeta library involved a method that used unique molecular identifiers. Each CDR3 protein is one row after TCRdb ran MiXCR on the PCR reads. The sample shows roughly 90,000 distinct CDR3 sequences, 12% of them seen only once.

V is TRBV7-2 and J is TRBJ1-5; maybe TRBD1 (6 bases). This sequence was found in a human donor who donated a stem cell graft to a child with inherited bone marrow failure. Here the sequenced sample was PBMCs from the stem cell graft donor, taken from the stem cell graft. CDR3 nucleotide sequence: TGTGCCAGCAGCTTTACGGACAGCCGCAATCAGCCCCAGCATTTT. This gives the protein CASSFTDSRNQPQHF.